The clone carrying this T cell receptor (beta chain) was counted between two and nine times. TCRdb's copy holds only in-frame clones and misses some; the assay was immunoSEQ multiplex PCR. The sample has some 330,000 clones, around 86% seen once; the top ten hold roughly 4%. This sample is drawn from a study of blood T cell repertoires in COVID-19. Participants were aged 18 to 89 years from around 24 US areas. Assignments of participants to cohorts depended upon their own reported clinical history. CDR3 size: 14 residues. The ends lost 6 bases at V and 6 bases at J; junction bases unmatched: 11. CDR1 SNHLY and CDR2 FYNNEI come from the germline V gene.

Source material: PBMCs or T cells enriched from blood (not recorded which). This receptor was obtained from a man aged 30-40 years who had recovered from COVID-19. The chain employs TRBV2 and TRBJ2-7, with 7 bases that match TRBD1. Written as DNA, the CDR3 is TGTGCCAGCAGGTACACAGGGGTGGAGAGCGAGCAGTACTTC. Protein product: CASRYTGVESEQYF.